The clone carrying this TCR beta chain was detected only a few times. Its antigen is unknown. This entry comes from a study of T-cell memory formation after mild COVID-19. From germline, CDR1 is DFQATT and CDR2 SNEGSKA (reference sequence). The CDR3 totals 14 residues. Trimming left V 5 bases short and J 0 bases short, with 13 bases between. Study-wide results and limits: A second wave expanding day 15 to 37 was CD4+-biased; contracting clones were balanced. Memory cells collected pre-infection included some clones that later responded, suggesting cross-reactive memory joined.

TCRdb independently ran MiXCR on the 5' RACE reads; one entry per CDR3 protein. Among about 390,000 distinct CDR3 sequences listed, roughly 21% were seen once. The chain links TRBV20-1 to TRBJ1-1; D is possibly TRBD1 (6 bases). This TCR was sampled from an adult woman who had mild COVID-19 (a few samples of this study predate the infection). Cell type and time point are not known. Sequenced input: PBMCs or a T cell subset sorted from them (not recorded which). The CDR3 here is CSAQPGGLNTEAFF. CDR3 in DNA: TGCAGTGCTCAGCCGGGGGGCCTGAACACTGAAGCTTTCTTT.